The source of this TCR beta chain is a study of T-cell memory formation after mild COVID-19. TCRdb reprocessed the 5' RACE reads with MiXCR, giving one entry per CDR3 protein. The sample includes roughly 450,000 distinct CDR3 sequences, around a sixth of them seen just once. In germline, CDR1 is DFQATT, CDR2 SNEGSKA (reference sequence). The CDR3 totals 15 residues. V dropped 2 bases and J dropped 2 bases, with 16 bases sitting between them. The sample was PBMCs or a T cell subset sorted from them (not recorded which). The chain recombines TRBV20-1 with TRBJ2-7; D is uncertain. The clonotype comes from an adult woman who had mild COVID-19 (a few samples of this study predate the infection). Cell type and time point are not known. The CDR3 sequence: CSARPPFGSPYEQYF. The DNA for the CDR3 is TGCAGTGCTAGACCTCCGTTTGGAAGCCCCTACGAGCAGTACTTC.